The next 18 T cell receptor beta chains were all read from a single sample in a study of T cell repertoires in cytomegalovirus infection. TCRdb reanalysed the reads using MiXCR and keeps one entry per CDR3 protein. The sample comprises 100,000 to 150,000 distinct CDR3 sequences, roughly 9% of which are singletons, and 10% rests with the top ten. Sequences were obtained from PBMCs. All receptors derive from a human donor in good health (CMV status not recorded). Some clones in this sample may be carry-over from other donors' samples.

The chain recombines TRBV5-1 with TRBJ1-1; no clear D gene. Germline assignment: CDR1 SGHRS and CDR2 YFSETQ. The ends were cut back, 0 bases at V and 3 bases at J, with 9 bases in the middle. The CDR3 has 14 amino acids. The CDR3 loop reads CASSLGQADTEAFF. The CDR3 nucleotides read TGCGCCAGCAGCTTGGGGCAGGCGGACACTGAAGCTTTCTTT. Complete variable domain (other parts from reference TRBV5-1 and TRBJ1-1): KAGVTQTPRYLIKTRGQQVTLSCSPISGHRSVSWYQQTPGQGLQFLFEYFSETQRNKGNFPGRFSGRQFSNSRSEMNVSTLELGDSALYLCASSLGQADTEAFFGQGTRLTVV.

This clonotype was observed at least ten times. Written as DNA, the CDR3 is TGTGCCAGCAGCCCCCCGGGGGAGCGGGGAGATACGCAGTATTTT. Protein: CASSPPGERGDTQYF. The chain uses TRBV7-2 and TRBJ2-3; TRBD2 aligns across 7 bases. The CDR3 covers 15 residues. Germline CDR1 and CDR2: SGHTA and FQGNSA. Losses at the gene ends were 5 bases for V and 5 bases for J; bases not matched to a gene: 10.

Ten or more counts support this clonotype. This rearrangement joins TRBV6-2 or TRBV6-3 to TRBJ1-1; 9 bases are shared with TRBD1. V lost 7 bases, J lost 1 base, and 10 bases stayed unmatched. Germline values: CDR1 MNHEY, CDR2 SVGEGT. The CDR3 runs to 16 residues. For the CDR3, the DNA is TGTGCCAGCACCCACAGGGGGCCGAGCAGGAACACTGAAGCTTTCTTT. Translated, it gives CASTHRGPSRNTEAFF.

This clonotype has at least ten counts. The chain recombines TRBV6-6 with TRBJ1-1, with D maybe TRBD1 (5 bases). V was clipped by 6 bases and J by 1 base, with 12 bases between them. Germline V gene sequence: CDR1 MNHNY, CDR2 SVGAGI (reference sequence). The CDR3 sequence is 14 residues long. Here the CDR3 reads CASRPLGPNTEAFF. The DNA of the CDR3 is TGTGCCAGCAGGCCCTTGGGGCCGAACACTGAAGCTTTCTTT.

This clonotype was seen repeatedly, ten times or more. J is TRBJ2-3 and V is TRBV7-2; 11 bases fit TRBD2. Per germline, CDR1 SGHTA and CDR2 FQGNSA. The CDR3 extends over 16 amino acids. V gave up 5 bases and J gave up 12 bases; unmatched junction bases: 16. CDR3 region: CASSGNRQGTSGSQYF. The DNA for the CDR3 is TGTGCCAGCAGCGGCAACCGCCAGGGGACTAGCGGATCTCAGTATTTT.

The chain joins TRBV20-1 to TRBJ2-5; TRBD2 is a possible D gene (5 bases). V was cut by 1 base and J by 5 bases, with 8 bases left in between. CDR3 length: 12 amino acids. CDR1 is DFQATT, CDR2 SNEGSKA, per germline (reference sequence). In DNA form, the CDR3 reads TGCAGTGCTAGAGGGGAGAGCGAGACCCAGTACTTC. It specifies CSARGESETQYF.

Ten or more counts support this clonotype. The CDR3 coding sequence is TGTGCCAGCAGGGGGGAGGGTCTTAGCACAGATACGCAGTATTTT. Amino acids: CASRGEGLSTDTQYF. The rearrangement joins TRBV28 to TRBJ2-3, with TRBD2 matching 7 bases. This CDR3 comprises 15 residues. J gave up 0 bases and V 6 bases, and 6 bases lay outside the gene matches. Germline CDR1 reads MDHEN; CDR2 reads SYDVKM.

This clonotype was detected only once. Just one base apart from a much larger clone, this may be a read error. This chain links TRBV7-4 with TRBJ1-6, with D hard to call. This CDR3 is 16 amino acids long. The V end lost 1 base, the J end lost 7 bases, and 14 bases lay between the germline ends. Germline loops: CDR1 SGHVT, CDR2 SQSDAQ. CDR3 in amino acids: CASSLETGVSNSPLHF. The CDR3 DNA reads TGTGCCAGCAGCTTAGAGACGGGAGTTTCGAATTCACCCCTCCACTTT.

This clonotype has just a few counts. The chain joins TRBV29-1 to TRBJ2-3; D unresolved. The V gene's germline CDR1 is SQVTM and CDR2 ANQGSEA. This CDR3 is 13 amino acids long. V lost 6 bases and J lost 6, with 16 bases in between. CDR3: CSVRDPLLDTQYF. The CDR3 DNA reads TGCAGCGTCCGTGATCCTTTATTGGATACGCAGTATTTT.

Regarding this clonotype: This may arise from a read error, as a much more abundant clone is one base away. The chain recombines TRBV5-1 with TRBJ2-7, with 8 bases lining up with TRBD1. CDR1 and CDR2 from the germline V gene are SGHRS and YFSETQ. This CDR3 is built from 15 residues. The CDR3 DNA is TGCGCCAGCAGCTTAGGACAGGGTAGCTCCTACGTGCAGTACTTC. Translation: CASSLGQGSSYVQYF.

This clonotype occurred many times. The chain links TRBV20-1 to TRBJ2-7; TRBD1 agrees at 8 bases. The germline V gene has CDR1 DFQATT and CDR2 SNEGSKA (reference sequence). The CDR3 contains 14 residues. Germline trimming cut 5 bases from V and 3 bases from J; bases unmatched to any gene: 9. The CDR3 loop is CSALLDREGYEQYF. CDR3 sequence (DNA): TGCAGTGCTTTATTGGACAGGGAAGGCTACGAGCAGTACTTC.

This clonotype has at least ten counts. This rearrangement joins TRBV4-2 to TRBJ2-3; 8 bases map to TRBD1. Germline V CDR1 and CDR2: LGHNA, YNFKEQ. The J segment lost 4 bases and the V segment lost 1 base, leaving 7 bases of the junction unmatched. The CDR3 contains 16 residues. Here the CDR3 DNA reads TGTGCCAGCAGCCAAGCTACAGGGGGGAAGGCAGATACGCAGTATTTT. It codes for CASSQATGGKADTQYF.

On this clonotype itself: The germline gene is not matched at one end of the junction; a read error may be the cause. This chain connects TRBV20-1 to TRBJ1-2; the D gene is possibly TRBD1 (5 bases). From germline, CDR1 is DFQATT and CDR2 SNEGSKA (reference sequence). The CDR3 runs to 12 residues. In DNA, the CDR3 is TGCAGTGCTAGAAGTCCGTCGGGACCCCCCATCTTC. Translating it yields CSARSPSGPPIF.

This clonotype was recorded at least ten times. This rearrangement joins TRBV12-3 or TRBV12-4 to TRBJ2-2, with 9 positions matching TRBD2. This CDR3 is built from 14 residues. The V gene end was trimmed by 4 bases and the J gene end by 7 bases; junction bases not matched to a gene: 4. The CDR3 spells CASSSSGERGELFF. Here the CDR3 DNA reads TGTGCCAGCAGTTCTAGCGGGGAACGCGGGGAGCTGTTTTTT.

This chain uses TRBV14 with TRBJ2-2; 7 positions agree with TRBD1. The ends lost 1 base at V and 4 bases at J; junction bases unmatched: 6. The germline gives CDR1 SGHDN, CDR2 FVKESK. The CDR3 is 16 residues long. The DNA of the CDR3 is TGTGCCAGCAGCCAAGTCCCGGGACAGATCACCGGGGAGCTGTTTTTT. Its protein product is CASSQVPGQITGELFF. Based on the CDR3 plus reference TRBV14 and TRBJ2-2, the full variable domain is EAGVTQFPSHSVIEKGQTVTLRCDPISGHDNLYWYRRVMGKEIKFLLHFVKESKQDESGMPNNRFLAERTGGTYSTLKVQPAELEDSGVYFCASSQVPGQITGELFFGEGSRLTVL.

This clonotype was counted many times. The rearrangement uses TRBV7-8 and TRBJ1-1, with no clear D. The V gene's germline CDR1 is SGHVS and CDR2 FQNEAQ. This CDR3 spans 13 amino acids. V was trimmed by 3 bases and J by 2 bases, leaving 7 bases between them. The CDR3 bases are TGTGCCAGCAGCTTCGCGGGTAACACTGAAGCTTTCTTT. It translates to CASSFAGNTEAFF.

The chain uses TRBV7-9 and TRBJ2-3; D possibly corresponds to TRBD2 (5 bases). V was pared by 5 bases and J by 4 bases, with 16 bases between. CDR1 and CDR2 from the germline V gene are SEHNR and FQNEAQ (reference sequence). This CDR3 has 15 residues. CDR3 coding DNA: TGTGCCAGCAGCCCGATGGGAGCGATCGCAGATACGCAGTATTTT. Translating it yields CASSPMGAIADTQYF.

This clonotype was detected ten times or more. The V call is TRBV2, the J call TRBJ2-2; D remains ambiguous. CDR1 and CDR2 (germline): SNHLY, FYNNEI. This CDR3 comprises 13 residues. Trimming removed 6 bases at V and 3 bases at J, with 8 bases between. The CDR3 region has the DNA TGTGCCAGCAGCGCCCGTCACACCGGGGAGCTGTTTTTT. Translation: CASSARHTGELFF.